This T cell receptor beta chain is from a study of shared clonotypes between healthy human individuals. Study outcomes and limitations: Naive subsets typically showed greater estimated richness than memory subsets. Sharing across several donors was seen in around 5% of naive CD4 clonotypes. Represented diversity (both genetic and exposure-history) was limited by the small number of donors.

A word on this clone: What it recognizes is unknown.

The germline V gene encodes CDR1 SSHAT and CDR2 FNYEAQ (reference sequence). The CDR3 covers 15 residues. V was shortened by 5 bases and J by 2 bases, with 13 bases between the two germline ends. Repertoires were generated with immunoSEQ multiplex PCR, while TCRdb's copy carries only in-frame clones and drops some. This table holds about 1.1 million clones, around three quarters found once. The rearrangement links TRBV7-7 to TRBJ2-1; the D call may be TRBD1 or TRBD2 (5 bases each). The sequence derives from a man between 18 and 35 years old in good health. Some clones in this sample may be carry-over from other donors' samples. Sequencing was performed on memory CD4+ T cells from PBMCs. Subset reported: CD45RA-negative fraction. The chain's CDR3 is CASSRGPATYNEQFF. CDR3 in DNA: TGTGCCAGCAGCCGGGGACCAGCGACCTACAATGAGCAGTTCTTC.